This is a list of T cell receptor beta chains from one sample in a study of technical replicates of blood from a few donors. The data were produced by immunoSEQ multiplex PCR, yet TCRdb's version contains in-frame clones alone and is incomplete. The sample lists 75,000 to 100,000 clones, roughly 94% occurring once. Source material: T cells isolated from PBMCs. The receptors stem from a human donor in good health. The CDR3 runs from the conserved cysteine through the conserved F or W. The order of the fields is clone size, J gene, V gene, D gene, CDR3 DNA, CDR3 protein. D genes are given only for firm matches. Expanded clones get a size class; other rows say once, few or many, or leave the size out.

.,TRBJ2-7,TRBV27,TRBD1,TGTGCCAGCAGTTTATCAGAGACAGGGTGGAACGAGCAGTACTTC,CASSLSETGWNEQYF
.,TRBJ2-2,TRBV4-2,TRBD1,TGTGCCAGCAGCCAAGCGACAGGGGCGAACACCGGGGAGCTGTTTTTT,CASSQATGANTGELFF
.,TRBJ2-3,TRBV2,.,TGTGCCAGCAGGGTGACCGGGACATCCACAGATACGCAGTATTTT,CASRVTGTSTDTQYF
once,TRBJ1-2,TRBV4-2,TRBD1,TGTGCCAGCAGCTACCCGGACAGGCCCAACTATGGCTACACCTTC,CASSYPDRPNYGYTF
.,TRBJ2-5,TRBV12-5,TRBD1,TGTGCTAGTGGTTTGGCTGATCCGGGACAGGCTCTTCAGTACTCACAACACGGCGAAGAGACCCAGTACTTC,CASGLADPGQALQYSQHGEETQYF
.,TRBJ1-1,TRBV20-1,TRBD1,TGCAGTGCTCCAGGGGGATGGTCAGCTTTCTTT,CSAPGGWSAFF
.,TRBJ1-6,TRBV19,.,TGTGCCAGTAGTATTAAGGCAGGGCTAAATTCACCCCTCCACTTT,CASSIKAGLNSPLHF
.,TRBJ2-2,TRBV7-9,.,TGTGCCAGCAGCTTAGTATTCCGGACAGACACCGGGGAGCTGTTTTTT,CASSLVFRTDTGELFF
.,TRBJ2-2,TRBV30,.,TGTGCCTGGAGTCCGGACCGGGACAGGGAGCTGTTTTTT,CAWSPDRDRELFF
few,TRBJ1-1,TRBV19,.,TGTGCCATCAGGGGTGGGAACACTGAAGCTTTCTTT,CAIRGGNTEAFF
few,TRBJ1-1,TRBV30,.,TGTGCCTGTGCGACAGCGAACACTGAAGCTTTCTTT,CACATANTEAFF
once,TRBJ2-5,TRBV7-9,.,TGTGCCAGCACCCGACGGGAAGCGGAAGAGACCCAGTACTTC,CASTRREAEETQYF
.,TRBJ2-7,TRBV28,TRBD1,TGTGCCAGCCGGGACAGGGTAAAGCAGTACTTC,CASRDRVKQYF
.,TRBJ2-6,TRBV9,TRBD1,TGTGCCAGCAGGGGGACAGGGGCTTCCGCTGGGGCCAACGTCCTGACTTTC,CASRGTGASAGANVLTF
.,TRBJ1-5,TRBV28,.,TGTGCCACCAAATCGTTCCAGGGCTTTAGGAATCAGCCCCAGCATTTT,CATKSFQGFRNQPQHF
.,TRBJ1-1,TRBV28,TRBD1,TGTGCCAGCAGTTCACCGGGACAGATGAACACTGAAGCTTTCTTT,CASSSPGQMNTEAFF